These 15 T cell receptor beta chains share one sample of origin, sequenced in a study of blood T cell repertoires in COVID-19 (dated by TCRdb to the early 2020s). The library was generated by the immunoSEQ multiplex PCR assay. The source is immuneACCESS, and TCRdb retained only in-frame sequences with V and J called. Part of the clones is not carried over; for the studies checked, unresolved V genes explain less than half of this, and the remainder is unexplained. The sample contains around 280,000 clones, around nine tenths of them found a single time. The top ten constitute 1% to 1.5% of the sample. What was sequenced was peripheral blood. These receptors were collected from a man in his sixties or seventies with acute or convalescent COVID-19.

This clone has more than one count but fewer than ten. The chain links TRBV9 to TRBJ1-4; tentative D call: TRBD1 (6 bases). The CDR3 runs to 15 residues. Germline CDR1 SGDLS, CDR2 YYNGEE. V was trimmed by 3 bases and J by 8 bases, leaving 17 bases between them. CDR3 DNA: TGTGCCAGCAGCGAGGGGGACGGCTTAGGGGAAAAACTGTTTTTT. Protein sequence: CASSEGDGLGEKLFF.

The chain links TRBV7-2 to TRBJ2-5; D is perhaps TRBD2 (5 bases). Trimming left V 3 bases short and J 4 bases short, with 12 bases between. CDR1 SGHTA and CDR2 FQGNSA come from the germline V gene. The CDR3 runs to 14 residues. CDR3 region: CASSFRGSGETQYF. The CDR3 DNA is TGTGCCAGCAGCTTTCGGGGATCGGGAGAGACCCAGTACTTC.

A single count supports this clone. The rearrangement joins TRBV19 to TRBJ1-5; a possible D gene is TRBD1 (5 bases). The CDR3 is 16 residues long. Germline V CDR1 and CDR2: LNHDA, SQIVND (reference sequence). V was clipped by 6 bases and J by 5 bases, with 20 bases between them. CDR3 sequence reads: CASRTSALDTHQPQHF. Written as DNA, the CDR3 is TGTGCCAGTAGGACCAGTGCCTTGGACACGCATCAGCCCCAGCATTTT. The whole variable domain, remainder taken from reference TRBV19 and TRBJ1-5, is DGGITQSPKYLFRKEGQNVTLSCEQNLNHDAMYWYRQDPGQGLRLIYYSQIVNDFQKGDIAEGYSVSREKKESFPLTVTSAQKNPTAFYLCASRTSALDTHQPQHFGDGTRLSIL.

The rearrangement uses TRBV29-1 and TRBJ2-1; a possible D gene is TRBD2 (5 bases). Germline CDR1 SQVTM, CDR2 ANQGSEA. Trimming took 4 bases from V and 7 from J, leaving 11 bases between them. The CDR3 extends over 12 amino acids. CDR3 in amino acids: CSVGGQRNEQFF. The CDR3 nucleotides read TGCAGCGTTGGAGGGCAGAGGAATGAGCAGTTCTTC.

CDR3 in amino acids: CASSLGDSYGYTF. The CDR3 bases are TGTGCCAGCAGTTTAGGGGACAGCTATGGCTACACCTTC. The chain carries TRBV28 and TRBJ1-2; 7 positions match TRBD1. The J segment lost 4 bases and the V segment lost 2 bases, leaving 1 base of the junction unmatched. The CDR3 contains 13 residues. CDR1 is MDHEN and CDR2 is SYDVKM in the germline V gene.

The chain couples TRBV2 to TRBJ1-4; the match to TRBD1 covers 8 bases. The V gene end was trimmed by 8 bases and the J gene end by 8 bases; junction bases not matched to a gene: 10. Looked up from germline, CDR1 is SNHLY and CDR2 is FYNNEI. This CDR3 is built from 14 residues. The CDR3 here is CASGDRTGWEKLFF. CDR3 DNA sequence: TGTGCCAGCGGAGACCGGACAGGGTGGGAAAAACTGTTTTTT. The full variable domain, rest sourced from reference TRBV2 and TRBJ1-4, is EPEVTQTPSHQVTQMGQEVILRCVPISNHLYFYWYRQILGQKVEFLVSFYNNEISEKSEIFDDQFSVERPDGSNFTLKIRSTKLEDSAMYFCASGDRTGWEKLFFGSGTQLSVL.

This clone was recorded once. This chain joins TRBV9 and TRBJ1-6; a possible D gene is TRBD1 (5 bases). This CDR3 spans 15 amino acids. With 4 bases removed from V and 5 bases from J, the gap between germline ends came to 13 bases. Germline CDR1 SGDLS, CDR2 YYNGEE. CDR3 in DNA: TGTGCCAGCAGCCCCCTCGGGACTGATAATTCACCCCTCCACTTT. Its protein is CASSPLGTDNSPLHF.

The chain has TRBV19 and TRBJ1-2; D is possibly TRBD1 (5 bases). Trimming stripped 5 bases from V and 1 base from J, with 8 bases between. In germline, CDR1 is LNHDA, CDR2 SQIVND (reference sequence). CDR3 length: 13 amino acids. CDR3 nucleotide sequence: TGTGCCAGTAGTCTCAGGGTTAACTATGGCTACACCTTC. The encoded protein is CASSLRVNYGYTF. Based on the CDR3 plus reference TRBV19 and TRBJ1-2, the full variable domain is DGGITQSPKYLFRKEGQNVTLSCEQNLNHDAMYWYRQDPGQGLRLIYYSQIVNDFQKGDIAEGYSVSREKKESFPLTVTSAQKNPTAFYLCASSLRVNYGYTFGSGTRLTVV.

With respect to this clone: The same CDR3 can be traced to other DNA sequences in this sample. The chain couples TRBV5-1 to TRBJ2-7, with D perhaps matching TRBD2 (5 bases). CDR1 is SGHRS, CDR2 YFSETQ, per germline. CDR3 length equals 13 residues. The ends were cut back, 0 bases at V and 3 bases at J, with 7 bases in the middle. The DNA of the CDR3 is TGCGCCAGCAGCTTGGGACGGGACTACGAGCAGTACTTC. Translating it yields CASSLGRDYEQYF.

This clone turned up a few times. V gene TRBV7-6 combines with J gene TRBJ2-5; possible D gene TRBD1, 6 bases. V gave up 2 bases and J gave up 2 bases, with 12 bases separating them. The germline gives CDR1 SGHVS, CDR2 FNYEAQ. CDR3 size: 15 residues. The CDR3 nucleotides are TGTGCCAGCAGCTTATTCGGACAGCTACAAGAGACCCAGTACTTC. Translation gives CASSLFGQLQETQYF.

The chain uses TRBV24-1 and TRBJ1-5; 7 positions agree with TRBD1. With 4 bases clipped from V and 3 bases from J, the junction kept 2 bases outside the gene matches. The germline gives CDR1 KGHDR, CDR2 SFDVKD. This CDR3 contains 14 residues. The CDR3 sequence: CATSEGQNNQPQHF. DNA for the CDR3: TGTGCCACCAGTGAGGGACAGAACAATCAGCCCCAGCATTTT.

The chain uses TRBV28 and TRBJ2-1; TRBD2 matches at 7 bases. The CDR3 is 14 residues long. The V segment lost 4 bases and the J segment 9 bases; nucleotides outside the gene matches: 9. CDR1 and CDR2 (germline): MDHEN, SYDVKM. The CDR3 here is CASSSSYRGVEQFF. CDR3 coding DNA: TGTGCCAGCAGTTCCTCTTACCGGGGGGTTGAGCAGTTCTTC.

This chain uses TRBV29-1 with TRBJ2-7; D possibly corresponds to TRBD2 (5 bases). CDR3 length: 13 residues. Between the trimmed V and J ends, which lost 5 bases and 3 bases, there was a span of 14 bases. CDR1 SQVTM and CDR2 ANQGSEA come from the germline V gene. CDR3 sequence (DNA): TGCAGCGTTAAAAGGGCGGGCTACTACGAGCAGTACTTC. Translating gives CSVKRAGYYEQYF.

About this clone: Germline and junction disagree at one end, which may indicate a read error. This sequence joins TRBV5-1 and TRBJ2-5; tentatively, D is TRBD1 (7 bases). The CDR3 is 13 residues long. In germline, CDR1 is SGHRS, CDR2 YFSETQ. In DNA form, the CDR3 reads TGCGCCAGCAAGGTTTTGGCAGGGGGGCCAACAAACTTC. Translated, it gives CASKVLAGGPTNF.

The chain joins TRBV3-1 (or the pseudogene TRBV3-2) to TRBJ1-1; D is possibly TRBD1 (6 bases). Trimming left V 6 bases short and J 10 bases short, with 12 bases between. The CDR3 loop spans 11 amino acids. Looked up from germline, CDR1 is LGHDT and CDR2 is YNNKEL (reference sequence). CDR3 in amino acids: CASRQQGRAFF. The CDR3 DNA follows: TGTGCCAGCAGACAACAGGGAAGAGCTTTCTTT.